One and the same sample provided the 15 T cell receptor beta chains below, sequenced in a study of blood T cell repertoires in COVID-19. Using immunoSEQ multiplex PCR, the repertoire was profiled, and TCRdb retains in-frame clones only, with some absent. The table has 100,000 to 150,000 clones, almost 70% seen once. What was sequenced was peripheral blood. The receptors stem from a woman in her 70s with acute or convalescent COVID-19.

This clone was seen ten or more times. The rearrangement links TRBV6-5 to TRBJ1-5, with D uncertain. This CDR3 spans 13 amino acids. Trimming cost V 7 bases and J 3 bases, with 10 bases left between them. Germline loops: CDR1 MNHEY, CDR2 SVGAGI. The DNA of the CDR3 is TGTGCCAGCAACGCTGGGCTCAATCAGCCCCAGCATTTT. This encodes CASNAGLNQPQHF.

The V and J genes are TRBV3-1 (or the pseudogene TRBV3-2) and TRBJ1-4; weak D call: TRBD1 (5 bases). CDR3 size: 15 residues. Between the trimmed V and J ends, which lost 0 bases and 5 bases, there was a span of 10 bases. CDR1 and CDR2 from the germline V gene are LGHDT and YNNKEL (reference sequence). The CDR3 protein is CASSQEAQANEKLFF. CDR3 coding DNA: TGTGCCAGCAGCCAAGAAGCACAGGCAAATGAAAAACTGTTTTTT.

The rearrangement joins TRBV6-1 to TRBJ2-7, with D possibly being TRBD1 (6 bases). CDR3 length: 17 residues. CDR1 is MNHNS, CDR2 SASEGT, per germline. The V end lost 1 base, the J end lost 4 bases, and 20 bases lay between the germline ends. This chain's CDR3 is CASSEVAQGPRTYEQYF. DNA of the CDR3: TGTGCCAGCAGTGAAGTTGCACAGGGTCCAAGAACTTACGAGCAGTACTTC.

Points on this clone: Given a much more abundant clone one base away, this may be a read error. The chain combines TRBV11-2 with TRBJ1-2, with 8 bases lining up with TRBD1. The CDR3 has 13 amino acids. Losses at the gene ends were 5 bases for V and 2 bases for J; bases not matched to a gene: 1. Germline CDR1 is SGHAT and CDR2 is FQNNGV. The CDR3 coding sequence is TGTGCCAGCAGCCGACAGGGGAACTATGGCTACACCTTC. Protein: CASSRQGNYGYTF. The whole variable domain, filled in from reference TRBV11-2 and TRBJ1-2, reads EAGVAQSPRYKIIEKRQSVAFWCNPISGHATLYWYQQILGQGPKLLIQFQNNGVVDDSQLPKDRFSAERLKGVDSTLKIQPAKLEDSAVYLCASSRQGNYGYTFGSGTRLTVV.

This clone was found a few times. V is TRBV12-3 or TRBV12-4 and J is TRBJ2-7; 8 bases fit TRBD1. J lost 3 bases, V lost 6 bases, and 1 base had no gene match. This CDR3 contains 12 residues. CDR3 sequence (DNA): TGTGCCAGCAGAGACAGGGGCTACGAGCAGTACTTC. Protein sequence: CASRDRGYEQYF.

This sequence joins TRBV6-5 and TRBJ1-4, with D tentatively TRBD1 (6 bases). The CDR3 runs to 15 residues. The germline V gene encodes CDR1 MNHEY and CDR2 SVGAGI. Between the trimmed V and J ends, which lost 0 bases and 7 bases, there was a span of 12 bases. The CDR3 here is CASSYSNRDGEKLFF. CDR3 sequence (DNA): TGTGCCAGCAGTTACTCAAACAGGGACGGTGAAAAACTGTTTTTT.

The V call is TRBV7-2, the J call TRBJ1-5; tentative D call: TRBD1 (6 bases). Germline CDR1 and CDR2: SGHTA and FQGNSA. V shed 3 bases and J shed 6 bases, with 15 bases lying between them. The CDR3 extends over 15 amino acids. The CDR3 DNA reads as TGTGCCAGCAGCTTGGGGCAGGGGAACGGTCAGCCCCAGCATTTT. This sequence encodes CASSLGQGNGQPQHF.

The chain joins TRBV5-1 to TRBJ2-2; a possible D gene is TRBD2 (5 bases). The CDR3 spans 15 residues. Trimming left V 0 bases short and J 2 bases short, with 8 bases between. Germline-derived CDR1 and CDR2 are SGHRS and YFSETQ. The CDR3 nucleotides read TGCGCCAGCAGCTTGGATAGCGCTAACACCGGGGAGCTGTTTTTT. Translation gives CASSLDSANTGELFF.

The chain links TRBV10-3 to TRBJ2-2; 12 positions match TRBD1. Germline V gene lookup returns CDR1 ENHRY and CDR2 SYGVKD. Trimming cost V 6 bases and J 0 bases; bases outside gene matches: 5. The CDR3 spans 17 residues. The chain's CDR3 is CAIRPGQGAANTGELFF. In DNA, the CDR3 is TGTGCCATCAGGCCGGGACAGGGGGCTGCGAACACCGGGGAGCTGTTTTTT.

This rearrangement joins TRBV6-1 to TRBJ1-6, with D hard to call. Germline V gives CDR1 MNHNS, CDR2 SASEGT. The CDR3 totals 18 residues. Trimming pared 0 bases from V and 7 bases from J, leaving 19 bases between. The CDR3: CASSEALGWVTRNSPLHF. Written as DNA, the CDR3 is TGTGCCAGCAGTGAAGCGCTGGGGTGGGTTACTAGGAATTCACCCCTCCACTTT.

The V gene is TRBV28, the J gene TRBJ1-2, with D uncertain. Looked up from germline, CDR1 is MDHEN and CDR2 is SYDVKM. The CDR3 spans 13 residues. Trimming took off 7 bases at V and 8 bases at J, with 17 bases between the two ends. The CDR3: CASTWGGAEGYTF. In DNA form, the CDR3 reads TGTGCCAGCACATGGGGAGGAGCAGAGGGCTACACCTTC.

This rearrangement joins TRBV29-1 to TRBJ2-5; weak D call: TRBD1 (6 bases). Germline CDR1 is SQVTM and CDR2 is ANQGSEA. The length of the CDR3 is 13 residues. The germline V and J ends were trimmed by 7 bases and 5 bases, with 17 bases remaining between them. The CDR3 loop reads CSAAWGQGETQYF. Here the CDR3 DNA reads TGCAGCGCAGCTTGGGGGCAGGGGGAGACCCAGTACTTC.

V is TRBV6-1 and J is TRBJ2-7; TRBD2 is a possible D gene (5 bases). This CDR3 is 14 amino acids long. Between the trimmed V and J ends, which lost 3 bases and 5 bases, there was a span of 14 bases. In germline, CDR1 is MNHNS, CDR2 SASEGT. The DNA of the CDR3 is TGTGCCAGCAGTGACCCCGAGAGGGCGGACGAGCAGTACTTC. Protein product: CASSDPERADEQYF.

The V gene is TRBV5-1, the J gene TRBJ2-3; D gene uncertain. CDR1 is SGHRS and CDR2 is YFSETQ in the germline V gene. The CDR3 has 12 amino acids. V lost 1 base and J lost 5, with 5 bases in between. This CDR3 is CASSLYGDTQYF. DNA for the CDR3: TGCGCCAGCAGCTTGTACGGAGATACGCAGTATTTT.

This clone came up a few times. The chain has TRBV4-2 and TRBJ2-1; maybe TRBD2 (5 bases). There are 16 residues in the CDR3. Looked up from germline, CDR1 is LGHNA and CDR2 is YNFKEQ. V was clipped by 0 bases and J by 7 bases, with 16 bases between them. The CDR3: CASSQEREWDTNEQFF. In DNA, the CDR3 is TGTGCCAGCAGCCAAGAGAGGGAATGGGATACGAATGAGCAGTTCTTC.